The source of this T cell receptor (beta chain) is a study of T-cell memory formation after mild COVID-19. The wider study: Most TCR clusters belonged to a single donor.

Study-level results: Among contracting clones, CD4+ were mainly CM/EM and CD8+ enriched in EMRA. Later expanders leaned CD4+, whereas day 15 to 85 contracting clones were balanced CD4/CD8.

Constant-segment primers served in 5'RACE that generated TCR alpha and TCR beta cDNA libraries bearing sample barcodes and UMIs. TCRdb analysed the 5' RACE reads with MiXCR anew, one entry per CDR3 protein. The repertoire holds about 350,000 distinct CDR3 sequences, 25% to 30% seen once, with approximately 15% in the top ten. Only a few counts were recorded for this clonotype. Its antigen is unknown. V was pared by 2 bases and J by 2 bases, with 6 bases between. The CDR3 runs 13 residues. The receptor comes from an adult woman who had mild COVID-19 (a few samples of this study predate the infection). Cell type and time point are not known. The rearrangement links TRBV12-3 or TRBV12-4 to TRBJ1-2; D is uncertain. Sample: PBMCs or a T cell subset sorted from them (not recorded which). The DNA for the CDR3 is TGTGCCAGCAGTTTACGAGGGAACTATGGCTACACCTTC. This sequence encodes CASSLRGNYGYTF.